A selection of T cell receptor beta chains follows, all from one sample in a study of CD8 T cells in Susac syndrome. In TCRdb, the immunoSEQ multiplex PCR reads were re-called with MiXCR into one record per CDR3 protein. The table lists about 160,000 distinct CDR3 sequences, about 90% of them singletons. The sequenced sample consisted of CD4+ T cells from PBMCs. These receptors were obtained from a human donor in good health. Each CDR3 is given with its conserved first and last residue. A D gene is named only where the DNA matches it firmly. Clone size, where shown, is once, few, many, or a class for clones that have expanded.

clone_size	v_call	j_call	d_call	cdr3_nt	cdr3_aa
few	TRBV12-3/TRBV12-4	TRBJ1-5	.	TGTGCCAGCAGTTTAGGGGGGTCGGGGAATCAGCCCCAGCATTTT	CASSLGGSGNQPQHF
once	TRBV28	TRBJ1-5	.	TGTGCCAGCAGTCCGGGACCATCCCATCAGCCCCAGCATTTT	CASSPGPSHQPQHF
.	TRBV28	TRBJ2-3	.	TGTGCCAGCACCTCCTCAGGGATCAATACGCAGTATTTT	CASTSSGINTQYF
.	TRBV2	TRBJ2-3	.	TGTGCCAGCAGTGACGAGGGCGGCACAGATACGCAGTATTTT	CASSDEGGTDTQYF
.	TRBV29-1	TRBJ1-3	.	TGCAGCGTTGTTAGCTGGAGGAGAACCATATATTTT	CSVVSWRRTIYF
.	TRBV20-1	TRBJ2-4	TRBD2	TGCAGTGCCTCTATACTAGCGGGGGAAAAAAACATTCAGTACTTC	CSASILAGEKNIQYF
.	TRBV5-4	TRBJ1-4	.	TGTGCCAGCAGCACAGGACAAACTAATGAAAAACTGTTTTTT	CASSTGQTNEKLFF
.	TRBV6-5	TRBJ2-7	.	TGTGCCAGCAGTTATTCGGCAGGGCAGTACGAGCAGTACTTC	CASSYSAGQYEQYF
.	TRBV12-3/TRBV12-4	TRBJ1-1	.	TGTGCCAGCAGGGCGACAGGCCCTGAAGCTTTCTTT	CASRATGPEAFF
.	TRBV6-1	TRBJ2-7	TRBD1	TGTGCCAGCAGGGACTGGGACAGCCCGAGCTCCTACGAGCAGTACTTC	CASRDWDSPSSYEQYF
.	TRBV11-2	TRBJ2-2	.	TGTGCCAGCAGCTCGACTCCCGGGAGCAGATCCACCGGGGAGCTGTTTTTT	CASSSTPGSRSTGELFF
.	TRBV7-9	TRBJ1-2	TRBD1	TGTGCCAGCAGCTTAGAGGGGACAGGGAGCGGCTACACCTTC	CASSLEGTGSGYTF
.	TRBV27	TRBJ2-4	.	TGTGCCAGCAGTCCACTCGGGGGTAATTACCCCCCCATTCAGTACTTC	CASSPLGGNYPPIQYF
.	TRBV7-9	TRBJ2-1	.	TGTGCCAGCAGCTTAGAGGTCGGCTTTACTCCTCCTGGCAATGAGCAGTTCTTC	CASSLEVGFTPPGNEQFF
.	TRBV3-1	TRBJ2-1	TRBD1	TGTGCCAGCACCCCCAGACAGGGCTCCTACAATGAGCAGTTCTTC	CASTPRQGSYNEQFF
.	TRBV7-8	TRBJ2-7	.	TGTGCCAGCAGCCTTGCCGGGATCCAGGACAGAGAGCAGTACTTC	CASSLAGIQDREQYF
.	TRBV7-9	TRBJ2-4	TRBD1	TGTGCCAGCAGCTTGACAGGGCAATCAAACATTCAGTACTTC	CASSLTGQSNIQYF
.	TRBV6-1	TRBJ2-7	TRBD1	TGTGCCAGCAGCGAGGTTAAAGGGGGCGGCTACGAGCAGTACTTC	CASSEVKGGGYEQYF
.	TRBV30	TRBJ1-1	TRBD1	TGTGCCGCGGGACAGCTTAAAGCTTTCTTT	CAAGQLKAFF
.	TRBV20-1	TRBJ2-7	.	TGCAGTGCTAGAGCCTCGGACGGGGTACGTTGGTACTTC	CSARASDGVRWYF
few	TRBV2	TRBJ2-3	.	TGTGCCAGCAGTGTCACAGATACGCAGTATTTT	CASSVTDTQYF
.	TRBV20-1	TRBJ2-3	TRBD2	TGCAGTGCTAGAGGGACTAGCGGGAGTACAGATACGCAGTATTTT	CSARGTSGSTDTQYF
.	TRBV6-5	TRBJ1-2	.	TGTGCCAGCAGCCTTTGGGGGGTATACGGCTACACCTTC	CASSLWGVYGYTF
.	TRBV5-4	TRBJ2-3	TRBD2	TGTGCCAGCAGCTTAACTAGCGGGGGGGCAGATACGCAGTATTTT	CASSLTSGGADTQYF
.	TRBV7-9	TRBJ2-3	TRBD2	TGTGCCAGCAGTTCTCAACCCACTAGCGGGAGGAGTGCAGATACGCAGTATTTT	CASSSQPTSGRSADTQYF
.	TRBV6-6	TRBJ1-5	.	TGTGCCTGCTTTCCCCATCTACAGGGATCGGTTCAGCCCCAGCATTTT	CACFPHLQGSVQPQHF
.	TRBV20-1	TRBJ1-5	.	TGCAGTGCTAGAGTCCCCCTACCTAATCAGCCCCAGCATTTT	CSARVPLPNQPQHF
.	TRBV29-1	TRBJ1-4	.	TGCAGCGTTGGTGCAACTAATGAAAAACTGTTTTTT	CSVGATNEKLFF
.	TRBV5-1	TRBJ2-4	TRBD2	TGCGCCAGCAGCTTGGAAATAGCGGGATCCCCCGGCATTCAGTACTTC	CASSLEIAGSPGIQYF
.	TRBV5-1	TRBJ2-5	.	TGCGCCAGCAGCCAAATTCGGAGGTCCCAAGAGACCCAGTACTTC	CASSQIRRSQETQYF
.	TRBV19	TRBJ2-7	.	TGTGCCAGTAGTACAATCGTGGGGGGCGAGTACGAGCAGTACTTC	CASSTIVGGEYEQYF
few	TRBV5-4	TRBJ2-1	.	TGTGCCAGCAGCTCAGGGGAGGGTGAGCAGTTCTTC	CASSSGEGEQFF
once	TRBV30	TRBJ1-5	.	TGTGCCTGGAGTGTAGGGCAGGTCGACCAGCCCCAGCATTTT	CAWSVGQVDQPQHF
once	TRBV6-1	TRBJ1-5	TRBD1	TGTGCCAGCAGTACCGCCGGGACAGGGTTGGATCAGCCCCAGCATTTT	CASSTAGTGLDQPQHF
.	TRBV5-4	TRBJ1-1	.	TGTGCCAGCAGCTCTACTGGGGGCGGGACTGAAGCTTTCTTT	CASSSTGGGTEAFF
.	TRBV6-2/TRBV6-3	TRBJ1-1	TRBD1	TGTGCCAGCAGTTCTATGGGACAGGGCACTGAAGCTTTCTTT	CASSSMGQGTEAFF
once	TRBV6-1	TRBJ1-1	.	TGTGCCAGCACTTGGGGGTCCCTGAACACTGAAGCTTTCTTT	CASTWGSLNTEAFF